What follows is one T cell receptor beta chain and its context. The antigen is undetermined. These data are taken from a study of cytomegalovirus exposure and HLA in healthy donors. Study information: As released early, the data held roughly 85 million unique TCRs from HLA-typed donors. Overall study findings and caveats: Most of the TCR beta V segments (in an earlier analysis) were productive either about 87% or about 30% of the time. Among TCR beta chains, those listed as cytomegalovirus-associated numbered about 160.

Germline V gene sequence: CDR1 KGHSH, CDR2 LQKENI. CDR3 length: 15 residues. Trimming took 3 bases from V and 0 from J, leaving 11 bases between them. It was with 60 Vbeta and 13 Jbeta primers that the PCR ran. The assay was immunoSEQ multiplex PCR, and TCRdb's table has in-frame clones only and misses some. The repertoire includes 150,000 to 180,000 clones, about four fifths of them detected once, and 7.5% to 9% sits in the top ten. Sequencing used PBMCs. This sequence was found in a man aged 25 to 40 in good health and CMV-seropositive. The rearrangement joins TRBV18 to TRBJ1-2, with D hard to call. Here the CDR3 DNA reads TGTGCCAGCTCACCTGACATATTGTCTAACTATGGCTACACCTTC. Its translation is CASSPDILSNYGYTF.